This TCR beta chain was profiled in a study of CD8 T cells in ankylosing spondylitis. There are 15 residues in the CDR3. V was pared by 6 bases and J by 0 bases, with 7 bases of the junction left unmatched. Using its own MiXCR run on the 5' RACE reads, TCRdb lists one record per CDR3 protein. Seen here are some 140,000 distinct CDR3 sequences, 15% to 20% observed once, and the top ten hold 30% to 35%. With regard to this clonotype: Its antigen is unidentified.

Findings and caveats of the study: There was reportedly significant enrichment of clones that were disease-linked in matched ankylosing spondylitis synovial fluid. For ankylosing spondylitis blood, a TCR beta motif of seven to nine highly homologous variants appeared characteristic.

The rearrangement joins TRBV12-3 or TRBV12-4 to TRBJ2-7; 8 bases are shared with TRBD2. The source material was blood, either unsorted or a sorted T cell fraction (not recorded which). The receptor's source is a male donor with ankylosing spondylitis. CDR3 residues: CASSDGLAGSYEQYF. In DNA form, the CDR3 reads TGTGCCAGCAGCGACGGTCTAGCGGGCTCCTACGAGCAGTACTTC.